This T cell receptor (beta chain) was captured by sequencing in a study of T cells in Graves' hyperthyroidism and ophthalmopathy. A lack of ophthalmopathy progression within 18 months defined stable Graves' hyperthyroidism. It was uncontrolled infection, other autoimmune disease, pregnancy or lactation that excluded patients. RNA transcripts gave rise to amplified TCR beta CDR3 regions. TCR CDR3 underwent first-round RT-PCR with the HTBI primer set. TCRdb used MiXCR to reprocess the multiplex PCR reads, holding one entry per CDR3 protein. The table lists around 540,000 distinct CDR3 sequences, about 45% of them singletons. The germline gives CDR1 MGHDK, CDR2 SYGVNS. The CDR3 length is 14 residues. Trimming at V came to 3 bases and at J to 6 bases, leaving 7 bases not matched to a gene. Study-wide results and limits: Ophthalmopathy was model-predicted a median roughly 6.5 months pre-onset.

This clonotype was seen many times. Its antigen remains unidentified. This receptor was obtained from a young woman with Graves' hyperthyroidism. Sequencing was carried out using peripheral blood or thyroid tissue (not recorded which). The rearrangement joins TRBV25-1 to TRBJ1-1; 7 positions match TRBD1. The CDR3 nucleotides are TGTGCCAGCAGTGAGTGGACAGGTATCGCTGAAGCTTTCTTT. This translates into CASSEWTGIAEAFF.